Each of the 27 T cell receptor beta chains below was sequenced from the same sample in a study of cytotoxic CD8 clonotypes in ibrutinib-treated CLL. The assay was immunoSEQ multiplex PCR, and TCRdb's table has in-frame clones only and misses some. Of fewer than 400,000 clones listed, over 55% are singletons. Sequencing used PBMCs, obtained after 36 months of ibrutinib treatment. These receptors all come from a human donor with chronic lymphocytic leukemia.

This chain connects TRBV4-1 to TRBJ1-2, with 8 bases matching TRBD1. The germline CDR1 and CDR2 sequences are MGHRA and YSYEKL. The ends lost 1 base at V and 4 bases at J; junction bases unmatched: 11. The CDR3 covers 17 residues. DNA for the CDR3: TGCGCCAGCAGCCAAGGGACCGGGACAGGTTTATCCTATGGCTACACCTTC. Its translation is CASSQGTGTGLSYGYTF.

V usage is TRBV7-2 and J usage is TRBJ2-1; D is undetermined. V gave up 1 base and J gave up 7 bases, with 11 bases separating them. The CDR3 extends over 14 amino acids. Per the germline V gene, CDR1 is SGHTA and CDR2 is FQGNSA. As DNA, the CDR3 is TGTGCCAGCAGCTTAGAGGGCCTTAATAATGAGCAGTTCTTC. Translated: CASSLEGLNNEQFF.

The chain carries TRBV29-1 and TRBJ2-7; a weak D match, TRBD2 (6 bases). CDR3 length: 12 amino acids. The germline CDR1 and CDR2 sequences are SQVTM and ANQGSEA. Between the trimmed V and J ends, which lost 6 bases and 2 bases, there was a span of 11 bases. CDR3: CSVGLPPYEQYF. The DNA for the CDR3 is TGCAGCGTAGGACTACCTCCCTACGAGCAGTACTTC.

The V gene is TRBV9, the J gene TRBJ2-7; a possible D gene is TRBD2 (6 bases). The CDR3 extends over 15 amino acids. Deletions cut 0 bases from V and 2 bases from J, with 12 bases between. Germline V gives CDR1 SGDLS, CDR2 YYNGEE. For the CDR3, the DNA is TGTGCCAGCAGCGTAGAGGAGGGGCCAGCCTACGAGCAGTACTTC. Encoded protein: CASSVEEGPAYEQYF.

The gene calls are TRBV4-1 and TRBJ1-2; a weak D match, TRBD1 (6 bases). The germline gives CDR1 MGHRA, CDR2 YSYEKL. This CDR3 region has 16 residues. The V gene lost 0 bases and the J gene lost 2 bases, with 13 bases spanning the gap. CDR3 nucleotides: TGCGCCAGCAGCCAAGATAGTCACAGGGCAAACTATGGCTACACCTTC. It codes for CASSQDSHRANYGYTF.

This chain joins TRBV28 and TRBJ2-1; TRBD2 matches 8 bases. Germline CDR1 reads MDHEN; CDR2 reads SYDVKM. V shed 7 bases, J shed 2 bases, and the junction held 7 bases outside the gene matches. There are 15 residues in the CDR3. The CDR3 coding sequence is TGTGCCAGCACCCCTGCCGGGGGGGCCTACAATGAGCAGTTCTTC. Its protein is CASTPAGGAYNEQFF.

The genes are TRBV6-1 and TRBJ1-2, with 9 bases fitting TRBD1. Germline V gene data show CDR1 as MNHNS and CDR2 as SASEGT. The junction had 7 bases not matched to a gene; V was cut back by 7 bases and J by 4 bases. The CDR3 length is 14 residues. The CDR3 loop is CASTYRGLFYGYTF. The CDR3 nucleotides read TGTGCCAGCACCTACAGGGGGCTGTTCTATGGCTACACCTTC.

The chain combines TRBV29-1 with TRBJ2-2, with D possibly being TRBD1 or TRBD2 (5 bases each). The CDR3 is 15 residues long. V was trimmed by 6 bases and J by 4 bases, leaving 18 bases between them. Per the germline V gene, CDR1 is SQVTM and CDR2 is ANQGSEA. CDR3 residues: CSVRDGYWRTGELFF. DNA for the CDR3: TGCAGCGTGAGGGACGGTTATTGGCGCACCGGGGAGCTGTTTTTT.

The table lists this clone with a few counts. The chain employs TRBV18 and TRBJ1-5, with D unresolved. The germline V and J ends were trimmed by 3 bases and 4 bases, with 13 bases remaining between them. The CDR3 length is 15 residues. The germline V gene encodes CDR1 KGHSH and CDR2 LQKENI. The CDR3 DNA sequence: TGTGCCAGCTCACCCGCGTCAAGCGTGAATCAGCCCCAGCATTTT. Protein product: CASSPASSVNQPQHF.

This chain joins TRBV14 and TRBJ2-7; TRBD1 aligns across 9 bases. After removal of 1 base from V and 2 bases from J, the junction contained 6 bases not matched to a gene. The CDR3 consists of 16 residues. Germline V gene data show CDR1 as SGHDN and CDR2 as FVKESK. CDR3 in amino acids: CASSQGFRTGAYEQYF. DNA for the CDR3: TGTGCCAGCAGCCAAGGGTTCAGGACAGGGGCCTACGAGCAGTACTTC.

CDR3 in DNA: TGTGCCAGCAGCCCCCAAACCCGAAATTCACCCCTCCACTTT. Protein: CASSPQTRNSPLHF. The chain uses TRBV6-6 and TRBJ1-6; no firm D call. V lost 6 bases and J lost 7, with 13 bases in between. Germline-derived CDR1 and CDR2 are MNHNY and SVGAGI (reference sequence). This CDR3 region has 14 residues.

This chain connects TRBV29-1 to TRBJ2-2; D is unresolved. The CDR3 is made up of 11 amino acids. Germline CDR1 is SQVTM and CDR2 is ANQGSEA. V gave up 1 base and J gave up 4 bases, with 1 base separating them. CDR3 loop: CSVEATGELFF. Written as DNA, the CDR3 is TGCAGCGTTGAAGCCACCGGGGAGCTGTTTTTT.

This chain connects TRBV6-5 to TRBJ2-1, with 7 bases that match TRBD2. The CDR3 sequence is 16 residues long. CDR1 is MNHEY and CDR2 is SVGAGI in the germline V gene. The trim removed 0 bases at V and 4 bases at J, leaving 6 bases unmatched. CDR3 loop: CASSYSSAGEYNEQFF. CDR3 DNA sequence: TGTGCCAGCAGTTACTCTTCTGCGGGGGAATACAATGAGCAGTTCTTC.

This clone occurred a few times. The chain links TRBV15 to TRBJ1-1; D remains unclear. The V gene lost 0 bases and the J gene lost 2 bases, with 4 bases spanning the gap. This CDR3 region has 13 residues. CDR1 is LNHNV and CDR2 is YYDKDF in the germline V gene (reference sequence). CDR3 loop: CATSRDGNTEAFF. In nucleotides, the CDR3 is TGTGCCACCAGCAGAGATGGTAACACTGAAGCTTTCTTT. Looking up the rest from reference TRBV15 and TRBJ1-1 gives the full variable domain: DAMVIQNPRYQVTQFGKPVTLSCSQTLNHNVMYWYQQKSSQAPKLLFHYYDKDFNNEADTPDNFQSRRPNTSFCFLDIRSPGLGDTAMYLCATSRDGNTEAFFGQGTRLTVV.

This chain uses TRBV27 with TRBJ2-7, with 9 bases lining up with TRBD2. The J segment lost 3 bases and the V segment lost 0 bases, leaving 9 bases of the junction unmatched. Per the germline V gene, CDR1 is MNHEY and CDR2 is SMNVEV (reference sequence). This CDR3 comprises 17 residues. The CDR3 nucleotides are TGTGCCAGCAGTTTATCCGCGGGCGGGAGGGCCCTCTACGAGCAGTACTTC. Its protein product is CASSLSAGGRALYEQYF.

V is TRBV9 and J is TRBJ2-1, with a possible D match to TRBD2 (6 bases). Germline CDR1 and CDR2: SGDLS and YYNGEE. V was cut by 2 bases and J by 2 bases, with 14 bases left in between. This CDR3 is 16 amino acids long. CDR3 in amino acids: CASSVALGGTYNEQFF. CDR3 DNA sequence: TGTGCCAGCAGCGTCGCACTAGGCGGGACCTACAATGAGCAGTTCTTC.

The chain links TRBV7-3 to TRBJ2-3; 9 bases match TRBD2. CDR3 size: 18 residues. Germline values: CDR1 SGHTA, CDR2 FQGTGA. Trimming took 0 bases from V and 4 from J; bases not matched to a gene: 11. The CDR3 region is CASSLTPSAGGDADTQYF. For the CDR3, the DNA is TGTGCCAGCAGCTTAACCCCATCAGCGGGGGGAGACGCAGATACGCAGTATTTT.

This clone appeared a single time. The chain employs TRBV5-6 and TRBJ1-1, with TRBD1 as a possible D gene (5 bases). CDR3 length equals 16 residues. Germline V lookup: CDR1 SGHDT, CDR2 YYEEEE. Trimming cost V 4 bases and J 4 bases, with 20 bases left between them. The CDR3 reads CASSLPRGGWRTEAFF. In DNA form, the CDR3 reads TGTGCCAGCAGCCTCCCTCGGGGGGGTTGGCGCACTGAAGCTTTCTTT.

The chain recombines TRBV7-3 with TRBJ2-7; 10 bases are a match to TRBD2. This CDR3 has 15 residues. V dropped 4 bases and J dropped 6; count of bases not matched to a gene: 9. Germline lookup yields CDR1 SGHTA and CDR2 FQGTGA. This chain's CDR3 is CASSSTPGLASEQYF. CDR3 nucleotides: TGTGCCAGCAGCTCCACTCCGGGACTAGCGTCCGAGCAGTACTTC.

The chain is built from TRBV9 and TRBJ2-2; 8 bases agree with TRBD2. The CDR3 length is 18 residues. J was trimmed by 0 bases and V by 3 bases; bases with no gene match: 10. The germline V gene encodes CDR1 SGDLS and CDR2 YYNGEE. CDR3 loop: CASSARLAFASNTGELFF. For the CDR3, the DNA is TGTGCCAGCAGCGCCCGACTAGCGTTCGCATCGAACACCGGGGAGCTGTTTTTT.

The chain carries TRBV7-8 and TRBJ2-7; D unresolved. V was shortened by 5 bases and J by 4 bases, with 9 bases between the two germline ends. The CDR3 is 12 residues long. In germline, CDR1 is SGHVS, CDR2 FQNEAQ. CDR3 loop: CASSPGLYEQYF. The CDR3 coding sequence is TGTGCCAGCAGCCCAGGCCTGTACGAGCAGTACTTC.

V and J are TRBV5-4 and TRBJ2-1, with 7 bases fitting TRBD2. This CDR3 is built from 14 residues. Looked up from germline, CDR1 is SGHNT and CDR2 is YYREEE (reference sequence). V shed 7 bases and J 8 bases; nucleotides not matched to a gene: 12. The CDR3 nucleotides read TGTGCCAGCGGGGGACTACCCGGATCGGATGAGCAGTTCTTC. Encoded protein: CASGGLPGSDEQFF.

A single count supports this clone. The V and J genes are TRBV11-2 and TRBJ2-6; no reliable D call. Between the trimmed V and J ends, which lost 1 base and 4 bases, there was a span of 11 bases. Germline V lookup: CDR1 SGHAT, CDR2 FQNNGV. This CDR3 has 16 residues. CDR3 sequence (DNA): TGTGCCAGCAGCTTAGCCGGTCTAAGGGGGGCCAACGTCCTGACTTTC. The encoded protein is CASSLAGLRGANVLTF.

This chain connects TRBV13 to TRBJ2-1, with 9 nucleotides matching TRBD1. With 1 base clipped from V and 8 bases from J, the junction kept 9 bases outside the gene matches. The CDR3 runs 16 residues. Germline values: CDR1 PRHDT, CDR2 FYEKMQ (reference sequence). This CDR3 reads CASSLASRTGADEQFF. CDR3 DNA sequence: TGTGCCAGCAGCTTAGCTAGTCGGACAGGGGCTGATGAGCAGTTCTTC.

This chain joins TRBV2 and TRBJ2-7; 8 bases map to TRBD2. This CDR3 has 14 amino acids. Germline assignment: CDR1 SNHLY and CDR2 FYNNEI. The junction had 7 bases not matched to a gene; V was cut back by 8 bases and J by 1 base. The CDR3 region is CASGRLASSYEQYF. CDR3 in DNA: TGTGCCAGCGGTCGACTAGCGTCTTCCTACGAGCAGTACTTC.

The chain has TRBV27 and TRBJ2-1; no clear D. Germline V lookup: CDR1 MNHEY, CDR2 SMNVEV (reference sequence). The CDR3 consists of 16 residues. V shed 3 bases and J shed 0 bases, with 12 bases lying between them. In nucleotides, the CDR3 is TGTGCCAGCAGTTTCGCACAACCCAGCTCCTACAATGAGCAGTTCTTC. It encodes CASSFAQPSSYNEQFF.

The chain joins TRBV5-1 to TRBJ2-3; no reliable D call. The CDR3 is 14 residues long. V lost 0 bases to trimming and J lost 0 bases, with 5 bases between them. CDR1 and CDR2 from the germline V gene are SGHRS and YFSETQ. DNA of the CDR3: TGCGCCAGCAGCTTGGTAGCTAGCACAGATACGCAGTATTTT. Its translation is CASSLVASTDTQYF.